This T cell receptor beta chain stems from a study of Ad26.COV2.S vaccination and SARS-CoV-2 variants. V gave up 3 bases and J gave up 4 bases, with 15 bases separating them. This CDR3 has 15 amino acids. Germline lookup yields CDR1 LNHDA and CDR2 SQIVND (reference sequence). Measured with immunoSEQ multiplex PCR; TCRdb has only the in-frame clones, and not every one. The sample lists more than 150,000 clones, around nine tenths occurring once. Study results and caveats: Participants given vaccine showed non-spike TCR breadth similar to that of placebo recipients. Vaccine recipients had higher spike-specific TCR breadth than placebo recipients. Reported findings describe substantial breadth in spike-specific CD8+ and CD4+ T cell responses following vaccination.

About this clone itself: Antigen unknown.

This receptor was obtained from a human donor who had recovered from COVID-19. The chain joins TRBV19 to TRBJ1-2, with D possibly TRBD1 on 5 matching bases. This specimen consisted of peripheral blood, obtained after recovery from COVID-19. CDR3: CASSIGGPSIYGYTF. CDR3 in DNA: TGTGCCAGTAGTATCGGGGGTCCCTCAATCTATGGCTACACCTTC. Combining the CDR3 with reference TRBV19 and TRBJ1-2 gives the whole variable domain DGGITQSPKYLFRKEGQNVTLSCEQNLNHDAMYWYRQDPGQGLRLIYYSQIVNDFQKGDIAEGYSVSREKKESFPLTVTSAQKNPTAFYLCASSIGGPSIYGYTFGSGTRLTVV.